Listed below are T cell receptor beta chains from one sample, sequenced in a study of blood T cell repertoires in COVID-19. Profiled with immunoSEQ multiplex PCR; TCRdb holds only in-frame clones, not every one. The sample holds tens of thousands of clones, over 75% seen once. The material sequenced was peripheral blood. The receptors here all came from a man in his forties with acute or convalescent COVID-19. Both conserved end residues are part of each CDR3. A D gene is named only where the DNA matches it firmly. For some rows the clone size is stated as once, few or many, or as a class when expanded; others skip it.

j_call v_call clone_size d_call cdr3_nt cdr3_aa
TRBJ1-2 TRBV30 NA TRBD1 TGTGCCTGGAGCCTCCGGGACAGGGCCTATGGCTACACCTTC CAWSLRDRAYGYTF
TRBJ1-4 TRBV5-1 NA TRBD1 TGCGCCAGCAGCTTGAGGGGGCGGGATGAAAAACTGTTTTTT CASSLRGRDEKLFF
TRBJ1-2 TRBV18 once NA TGTGCCAGCTCACCAGGGACACTGGTGGACGGCTACACCTTC CASSPGTLVDGYTF
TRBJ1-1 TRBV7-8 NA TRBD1 TGTGCCAGCAGCTGGGACGGGGACAGCGACACTGAAGCTTTCTTT CASSWDGDSDTEAFF
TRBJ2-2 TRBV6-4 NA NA TGTGCCAGCAGTGACTCGGCTGGGGAGCTGTTTTTT CASSDSAGELFF
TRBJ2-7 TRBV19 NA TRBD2 TGTGCCAGTAGTATTCCCACTAGCGGGAGTTCTGACGAGCAGTACTTC CASSIPTSGSSDEQYF
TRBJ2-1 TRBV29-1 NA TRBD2 TGCAGCGTTGCGGGGCGGGCGGGGGCAGCGGGAGGTCTCTCTTACAATGAGCAGTTCTTC CSVAGRAGAAGGLSYNEQFF
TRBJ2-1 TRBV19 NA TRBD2 TGTGCCAGTAGTATGTGGACTAGCGGGAGGGGGAATGAGCAGTTCTTC CASSMWTSGRGNEQFF
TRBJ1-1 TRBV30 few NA TGTGCCTGGAGCGCTCAGGGGAACACTGAAGCTTTCTTT CAWSAQGNTEAFF
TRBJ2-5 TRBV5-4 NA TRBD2 TGTGCCAGCAGCTTGTACGGCGGGAGAAATCGGGAGACCCAGTACTTC CASSLYGGRNRETQYF
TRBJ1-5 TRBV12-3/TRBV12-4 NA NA TGTGCCAGCAGTTTACGAGTTACTCAGCCCCAGCATTTT CASSLRVTQPQHF
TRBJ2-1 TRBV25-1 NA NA TGTGCCAGCAGTGAATCGAGCGGGCCAGACTACAATGAGCAGTTCTTC CASSESSGPDYNEQFF
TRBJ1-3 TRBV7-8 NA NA TGTGCCAGCAGCTTAGGGCTGGGGCCGGATGGAAACACCATATATTTT CASSLGLGPDGNTIYF
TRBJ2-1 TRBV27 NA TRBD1 TGTGCCAGCAGTTTACTAAGGGGGACAGGGAGGTTGAATGAGCAGTTCTTC CASSLLRGTGRLNEQFF
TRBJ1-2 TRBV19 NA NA TGTGCCAGTAGAGAAACCCGGACTTTCTATGGCTACACCTTC CASRETRTFYGYTF
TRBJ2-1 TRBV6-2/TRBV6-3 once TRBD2 TGTGCCAGCAGTTACTCGACTAGCGGGAGCAATGAGCAGTTCTTC CASSYSTSGSNEQFF
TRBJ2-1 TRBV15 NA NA TGTGCCACCAGCAGAGATTACGCTAGCCCGAAGGGTAATGAGCAGTTCTTC CATSRDYASPKGNEQFF
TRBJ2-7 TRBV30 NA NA TGTGCCTGGAGTGTATACGGGAGCTCCTACGAGCAGTACTTC CAWSVYGSSYEQYF
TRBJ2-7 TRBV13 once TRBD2 TGTGCCAGCAGCCCCGCGTTAGCGGGAGCGGGGGAGCAGTACTTC CASSPALAGAGEQYF
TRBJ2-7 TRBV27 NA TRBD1 TGTGCCAGCAGTTCAAAGGGGGCGGACTACGAGCAGTACTTC CASSSKGADYEQYF
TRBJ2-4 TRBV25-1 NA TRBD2 TGTGCCAGCAGTGAATCGACTAGCGGGGAAGCCAAAAACATTCAGTACTTC CASSESTSGEAKNIQYF
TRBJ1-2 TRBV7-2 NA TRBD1 TGTGCCAGCAGCCCACAGGGGAACCATTATGGCTACACCTTC CASSPQGNHYGYTF
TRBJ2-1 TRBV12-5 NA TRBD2 TGTGCTAGTGGACGGGAGCGGGGTTACAATGAGCAGTTCTTC CASGRERGYNEQFF
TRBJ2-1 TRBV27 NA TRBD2 TGTGCCAGCAGTTTAGTCGGGAGGGGAGAGCAGTTCTTC CASSLVGRGEQFF
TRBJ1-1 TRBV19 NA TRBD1 TGTGCCAGTACCTCGGGACAGTGGGCACTGAACACTGAAGCTTTCTTT CASTSGQWALNTEAFF
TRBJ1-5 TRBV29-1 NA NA TGCAGCGTCGGGGATCAGCCCCAGCATTTT CSVGDQPQHF
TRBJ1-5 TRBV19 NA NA TGTGCCAGTAGTATAGGTCTCGGAGGCAATCAGCCCCAGCATTTT CASSIGLGGNQPQHF
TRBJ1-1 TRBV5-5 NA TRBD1 TGTGCCAGCAGCTTGGGGACAGGGGGCACTGAAGCTTTCTTT CASSLGTGGTEAFF